The 26 T cell receptor beta chains listed next were all sequenced from one sample in a study of cytomegalovirus exposure and HLA in healthy donors. The study ran its PCR with 60 Vbeta and 13 Jbeta primers. Profiling relied on immunoSEQ multiplex PCR, and the TCRdb table lists in-frame clones only, not all of them. The sample includes tens of thousands of clones, more than 60% of them seen just once. The sample taken for sequencing was PBMCs. These receptors were collected from a man aged 45-65 years in good health and CMV-seropositive.

The chain has TRBV4-1 and TRBJ2-3; D gene unclear. The ends were cut back, 2 bases at V and 0 bases at J, with 6 bases in the middle. CDR3 length: 14 amino acids. CDR1 MGHRA and CDR2 YSYEKL come from the germline V gene. CDR3 sequence (DNA): TGCGCCAGCAGCCAATATTCTAGCACAGATACGCAGTATTTT. This gives the protein CASSQYSSTDTQYF.

The V and J genes are TRBV29-1 and TRBJ2-7, with 13 bases matching TRBD2. Germline loops: CDR1 SQVTM, CDR2 ANQGSEA. V lost 4 bases and J lost 1; bases outside the gene matches: 13. The CDR3 extends over 18 amino acids. The CDR3 coding sequence is TGCAGCGTTGGCCCGGGACTAGCGGGATGGGAGGGTTCCTACGAGCAGTACTTC. Residues: CSVGPGLAGWEGSYEQYF.

V gene TRBV7-2 combines with J gene TRBJ2-1; 7 positions agree with TRBD2. Germline V gene lookup returns CDR1 SGHTA and CDR2 FQGNSA. CDR3 length: 15 residues. Germline trimming cut 8 bases from V and 8 bases from J; bases unmatched to any gene: 15. CDR3 loop: CASEKAGTKGDEQFF. The CDR3 bases are TGTGCCAGCGAAAAAGCCGGGACTAAGGGAGATGAGCAGTTCTTC.

The chain uses TRBV7-9 and TRBJ2-5, with D tentatively TRBD2 (6 bases). Looked up from germline, CDR1 is SEHNR and CDR2 is FQNEAQ (reference sequence). This CDR3 comprises 14 residues. Trimming removed 4 bases at V and 2 bases at J, with 11 bases between. The CDR3: CASSWGLGQETQYF. The CDR3 DNA reads TGTGCCAGCAGCTGGGGACTTGGGCAAGAGACCCAGTACTTC.

Turning to this clone: One end of the junction is discordant with germline, which a read error may explain. The chain couples TRBV7-2 to TRBJ2-2; TRBD2 might be the D (5 bases). Looked up from germline, CDR1 is SGHTA and CDR2 is FQGNSA. The length of the CDR3 is 15 residues. CDR3 protein: CASGLRRLNTGELFF. CDR3 coding DNA: TGTGCCAGCGGCTTACGGAGGCTGAACACCGGGGAGCTGTTTTTT. Complete variable domain (other parts from reference TRBV7-2 and TRBJ2-2): GAGVSQSPSNKVTEKGKDVELRCDPISGHTALYWYRQSLGQGLEFLIYFQGNSAPDKSGLPSDRFSAERTGGSVSTLTIQRTQQEDSAVYLCASGLRRLNTGELFFGEGSRLTVL.

The rearrangement uses TRBV11-2 and TRBJ1-2, with TRBD1 matching over 8 bases. CDR1 and CDR2 (germline): SGHAT, FQNNGV. The V gene end was trimmed by 4 bases and the J gene end by 0 bases; junction bases not matched to a gene: 4. This CDR3 is built from 15 residues. CDR3 in DNA: TGTGCCAGCAGCTCGCCGGACAGGGCTAACTATGGCTACACCTTC. Its protein is CASSSPDRANYGYTF.

The chain employs TRBV30 and TRBJ2-1, with TRBD2 identical over 15 bases. V was clipped by 1 base and J by 15 bases; unmatched bases: 7. Looked up from germline, CDR1 is GTSNPN and CDR2 is SVGIG (reference sequence). CDR3 length equals 14 residues. In DNA, the CDR3 is TGTGCCTGGAGTGCGGGACTAGCGGGAGGCGTCCTGTTCTTC. This gives the protein CAWSAGLAGGVLFF.

The J gene is TRBJ2-3, the V gene TRBV6-1, with 9 bases aligning to TRBD2. Germline CDR1 is MNHNS and CDR2 is SASEGT. The CDR3 is made up of 16 amino acids. After removal of 1 base from V and 1 base from J, the junction contained 3 bases not matched to a gene. The DNA for the CDR3 is TGTGCCAGCAGTGAAGGTAGGACTAGCGGCACAGATACGCAGTATTTT. Its protein product is CASSEGRTSGTDTQYF.

The V gene is TRBV11-2, the J gene TRBJ2-5, with D unclear. The CDR3 has 15 residues. Germline V lookup: CDR1 SGHAT, CDR2 FQNNGV. V dropped 1 base and J dropped 2 bases, with 11 bases sitting between them. In nucleotides, the CDR3 is TGTGCCAGCAGCTTAGGGGCTTCCTTTCAAGAGACCCAGTACTTC. Translating gives CASSLGASFQETQYF.

The rearrangement uses TRBV11-3 and TRBJ2-5, with D possibly matching TRBD2 (5 bases). There are 11 residues in the CDR3. The V end was cut by 6 bases, the J end by 4 bases, with 6 bases between. Germline CDR1 is SGHNT and CDR2 is YENEEA. Here the CDR3 reads CASRGRETQYF. In DNA, the CDR3 is TGTGCCAGCAGGGGGAGAGAGACCCAGTACTTC.

The chain is built from TRBV5-1 and TRBJ2-5; 8 bases are shared with TRBD1. CDR1 is SGHRS and CDR2 is YFSETQ in the germline V gene. The V gene end was trimmed by 4 bases and the J gene end by 1 base; junction bases not matched to a gene: 12. The CDR3 covers 17 residues. CDR3 DNA sequence: TGCGCCAGCAGCATACAGGGGGTTGGGTCGGTCCAAGAGACCCAGTACTTC. Amino acid sequence: CASSIQGVGSVQETQYF.

The chain recombines TRBV10-2 with TRBJ2-5; 11 bases are a match to TRBD1. The DNA end is more similar to TRBJ2-7, so the J call may be wrong. Germline V CDR1 and CDR2: WSHSY, SAAADI. CDR3 length: 15 amino acids. In DNA form, the CDR3 reads TGCGCCAGCAGTGAGTTAGGACAGGGGGCTAGCGAGCAGTACTTC. Its translation is CASSELGQGASEQYF.

This sequence joins TRBV12-5 and TRBJ1-6; D is unresolved. V lost 6 bases and J lost 5, with 11 bases in between. The CDR3 is 14 amino acids. Germline loops: CDR1 LGHNT, CDR2 FRNRAP. This chain's CDR3 is CASGLQTNNSPLHF. As DNA, the CDR3 is TGTGCTAGTGGCTTACAGACGAATAATTCACCCCTCCACTTT.

The chain is built from TRBV30 and TRBJ1-2, with D tentatively TRBD1 (6 bases). CDR3 size: 14 residues. V gave up 5 bases and J gave up 1 base, with 14 bases separating them. Germline values: CDR1 GTSNPN, CDR2 SVGIG (reference sequence). CDR3 protein: CAWDQGKDNYGYTF. The CDR3 coding sequence is TGTGCCTGGGACCAGGGGAAGGATAACTATGGCTACACCTTC. The full variable domain, with the rest looked up from reference TRBV30 and TRBJ1-2, is SQTIHQWPATLVQPVGSPLSLECTVEGTSNPNLYWYRQAAGRGLQLLFYSVGIGQISSEVPQNLSASRPQDRQFILSSKKLLLSDSGFYLCAWDQGKDNYGYTFGSGTRLTVV.

The V and J genes are TRBV6-1 and TRBJ2-3; 8 bases map to TRBD2. V lost 1 base, J lost 0 bases, and 9 bases stayed unmatched. CDR3 length equals 18 residues. Per the germline V gene, CDR1 is MNHNS and CDR2 is SASEGT. DNA for the CDR3: TGTGCCAGCAGTGAAGGGGCTAGCGGGTATACTAGCACAGATACGCAGTATTTT. This translates into CASSEGASGYTSTDTQYF.

This chain uses TRBV28 with TRBJ1-1; weak D call: TRBD1 (5 bases). The V end was cut by 6 bases, the J end by 0 bases, with 14 bases between. There are 15 residues in the CDR3. Germline V CDR1 and CDR2: MDHEN, SYDVKM. CDR3: CASSRRGGVNTEAFF. CDR3 DNA sequence: TGTGCCAGCAGCCGCCGCGGGGGGGTGAACACTGAAGCTTTCTTT. Supplemented by reference TRBV28 and TRBJ1-1, the full variable domain reads DVKVTQSSRYLVKRTGEKVFLECVQDMDHENMFWYRQDPGLGLRLIYFSYDVKMKEKGDIPEGYSVSREKKERFSLILESASTNQTSMYLCASSRRGGVNTEAFFGQGTRLTVV.

The V call is TRBV14, the J call TRBJ2-1, with 8 bases lining up with TRBD2. The CDR3 extends over 17 amino acids. CDR1 is SGHDN and CDR2 is FVKESK in the germline V gene. Trimming at V came to 1 base and at J to 6 bases, leaving 11 bases not matched to a gene. As DNA, the CDR3 is TGTGCCAGCAGCCAAGGCCTAAAGCGGGAGTGGGGCAATGAGCAGTTCTTC. It is translated as CASSQGLKREWGNEQFF.

The chain is built from TRBV19 and TRBJ2-5, with a weak D call TRBD1 (6 bases). The CDR3 sequence is 13 residues long. Between the trimmed V and J ends, which lost 2 bases and 4 bases, there was a span of 8 bases. From germline, CDR1 is LNHDA and CDR2 SQIVND (reference sequence). The CDR3 spells CASSINRAETQYF. Here the CDR3 DNA reads TGTGCCAGTAGTATAAACAGGGCAGAGACCCAGTACTTC.

Concerning this clone itself: Different DNA sequences within this sample yield the same CDR3. The CDR3 nucleotides are TGTGCCAGCAGTGAAGGGGCTCTGTTGCCCCAGCATTTT. It encodes CASSEGALLPQHF. The gene calls are TRBV6-1 and TRBJ1-5, with D uncertain. V lost 1 base and J lost 9, with 10 bases in between. CDR1 and CDR2 (germline): MNHNS, SASEGT. This CDR3 is 13 amino acids long.

The V call is TRBV25-1, the J call TRBJ1-2, with D hard to call. CDR1 and CDR2 from the germline V gene are MGHDK and SYGVNS. The CDR3 extends over 16 amino acids. The germline V and J ends were trimmed by 1 base and 0 bases, with 12 bases remaining between them. DNA for the CDR3: TGTGCCAGCAGTGAATCTAGTTGGTTGCCTAACTATGGCTACACCTTC. Its translation: CASSESSWLPNYGYTF.

The chain is built from TRBV5-1 and TRBJ1-2, with 8 bases matching TRBD1. The CDR3 totals 13 residues. J was trimmed by 5 bases and V by 2 bases; bases with no gene match: 2. CDR1 is SGHRS, CDR2 YFSETQ, per germline. In DNA form, the CDR3 reads TGCGCCAGCAGCTTCGACAGGGGTTATGGCTACACCTTC. Its protein product is CASSFDRGYGYTF.

The chain carries TRBV15 and TRBJ2-1; weak D call: TRBD2 (5 bases). Deletions cut 0 bases from V and 6 bases from J, with 15 bases between. Per germline, CDR1 LNHNV and CDR2 YYDKDF (reference sequence). This CDR3 region has 16 residues. The CDR3 coding sequence is TGTGCCACCAGCAGAGAGGTGCCCGGGGTGGGCAATGAGCAGTTCTTC. This gives the protein CATSREVPGVGNEQFF.

The V gene is TRBV27, the J gene TRBJ1-2; the D gene is possibly TRBD1 (5 bases). This CDR3 is built from 13 residues. Trimming removed 5 bases from V and 14 bases from J, with 21 bases in between. Looked up from germline, CDR1 is MNHEY and CDR2 is SMNVEV (reference sequence). Here the CDR3 reads CASSQYRGGVRTF. The CDR3 DNA follows: TGTGCCAGCAGTCAATATCGGGGGGGGGTGAGAACCTTC.

This clone has a single count. J is TRBJ1-1 and V is TRBV2, with TRBD1 as a possible D gene (6 bases). V lost 3 bases and J 0 bases, leaving 17 bases between the germline ends. The V gene's germline CDR1 is SNHLY and CDR2 FYNNEI. This CDR3 region has 17 residues. Here the CDR3 DNA reads TGTGCCAGCAGTGATTTGGTTTTGGACAGATTGAACACTGAAGCTTTCTTT. Translated, it gives CASSDLVLDRLNTEAFF.

As to this clone: This specimen includes other DNA sequences encoding the same CDR3. The chain combines TRBV29-1 with TRBJ2-7, with a tentative D call TRBD1 (7 bases). The CDR3 spans 12 residues. The germline CDR1 and CDR2 sequences are SQVTM and ANQGSEA. Trimming removed 7 bases at V and 2 bases at J, with 12 bases between. CDR3 in amino acids: CSGGDRPYEQYF. The CDR3 DNA reads as TGCAGCGGCGGGGACAGACCCTACGAGCAGTACTTC.

This chain connects TRBV21-1 to TRBJ1-5; the table names TRBD1, a call not compared with the DNA. TRBV21-1 is described as a pseudogene. This CDR3 comprises 15 residues. The CDR3 loop reads CASRMTGRKVKPQHF. CDR3 nucleotides: TGTGCCAGCAGAATGACAGGGAGAAAGGTCAAGCCCCAGCATTTT.